Sequencing of this T cell receptor (beta chain) was carried out in a study of cytomegalovirus exposure and HLA in healthy donors. Of note for this clone: The target antigen is unknown.

PCR was performed using 60 Vbeta and 13 Jbeta primers. Sequencing used immunoSEQ multiplex PCR; TCRdb keeps in-frame clones, though not all of them. The table records around 150,000 clones, about 85% of them present only once. Overall study results and limits: As immune exposure information, only CMV serostatus was available.

Germline CDR1 reads SEHNR; CDR2 reads FQNEAQ (reference sequence). The CDR3 runs 16 residues. Trimming at V came to 3 bases and at J to 4 bases, leaving 7 bases not matched to a gene. The chain recombines TRBV7-9 with TRBJ2-1; TRBD2 matches 9 bases. Sequences were obtained from PBMCs. The TCR originated in a human donor in good health. CDR3 DNA: TGTGCCAGCAGCTTGACTAGCGGAGCGCAATACAATGAGCAGTTCTTC. Its translation is CASSLTSGAQYNEQFF.